One sample yielded the 4 T cell receptor beta chains listed below, sequenced in a study of HIV-infected patients and healthy controls (dated by TCRdb to the mid-2010s). Library creation used 5' RACE. The instrument was an Illumina MiSeq. Using SuperScript III with primers targeting the alpha and beta constant regions, 500 ng of RNA was reverse transcribed. Separate libraries for the alpha and beta chains were generated through chain-specific third strand synthesis that incorporated multiplexing indices. The raw public reads went through TCRdb reprocessing: fastp at Q25, MiXCR clone calling, in-frame beta chains kept. Rows matching on CDR3 protein sequence are summarized as one entry with the most common DNA and genes. Present in this sample are around 15,000 distinct CDR3 sequences, about 7% of which were seen just once. In total, the top ten clones hold around 8% of the sample. Whole blood was used without cell fractionation, so all unsorted peripheral T cells were reflected in the repertoire.

The specimen sequenced was blood. The receptors here all came from an adult in good health.

This clonotype has ten or more counts. The CDR3 loop is CASSEAGGRVRDNEQFF. The CDR3 DNA reads TGTGCCAGCAGTGAAGCGGGAGGAAGGGTACGGGACAATGAGCAGTTCTTC. The genes are TRBV2 and TRBJ2-1; D possibly corresponds to TRBD2 (6 bases). The CDR3 runs 17 residues. Trimming removed 0 bases from V and 5 bases from J, with 17 bases in between. CDR1 and CDR2 from the germline V gene are SNHLY and FYNNEI.

The sample holds many counts of this clonotype. The V call is TRBV3-1, the J call TRBJ1-2; D might be TRBD1 (6 bases). This CDR3 has 15 amino acids. CDR1 and CDR2 from the germline V gene are LGHDT and YNNKEL (reference sequence). Trimming took off 5 bases at V and 4 bases at J, with 17 bases between the two ends. CDR3 in amino acids: CASSDNRAASYGYTF. CDR3 DNA sequence: TGTGCCAGCAGCGATAACAGGGCGGCGAGCTATGGCTACACCTTC. The full variable domain, completed using reference TRBV3-1 and TRBJ1-2, is DTAVSQTPKYLVTQMGNDKSIKCEQNLGHDTMYWYKQDSKKFLKIMFSYNNKELIINETVPNRFSPKSPDKAHLNLHINSLELGDSAVYFCASSDNRAASYGYTFGSGTRLTVV.

This clonotype was counted a single time. This sequence joins TRBV20-1 and TRBJ1-1, with D uncertain. This CDR3 region has 13 residues. Trimming took off 2 bases at V and 6 bases at J, with 13 bases between the two ends. Germline-derived CDR1 and CDR2 are DFQATT and SNEGSKA (reference sequence). CDR3 DNA sequence: TGCAGTGCTAGACGATTCCAGGTACCTGAAGCTTTCTTT. Encoded protein: CSARRFQVPEAFF.

This clonotype was seen many times. The V and J genes are TRBV7-3 and TRBJ2-1, with D possibly being TRBD1 (5 bases). Germline-derived CDR1 and CDR2 are SGHTA and FQGTGA. V was clipped by 1 base and J by 6 bases, with 16 bases between them. The CDR3 is 16 amino acids. Here the CDR3 reads CASSLSGASRTNEQFF. The CDR3 nucleotides are TGTGCCAGCAGCTTAAGTGGGGCCTCAAGGACCAATGAGCAGTTCTTC.